The 6 T cell receptor beta chains below all came from one sample that was sequenced in a study of T cells in Graves' hyperthyroidism and ophthalmopathy. The source material, RNA transcripts, was used to amplify TCR beta CDR3 regions. A first-round RT-PCR of the TCR CDR3 used the HTBI primer set. MiXCR, applied by TCRdb to the multiplex PCR reads, yields one record per CDR3 protein. This sample has approximately 400,000 distinct CDR3 sequences, with about 14% found just once. The specimen was blood. Receptors originate from a woman aged 25 to 39 with Graves' ophthalmopathy.

This clonotype was seen repeatedly, ten times or more. The rearrangement joins TRBV5-1 to TRBJ2-3; unclear D gene. The germline V gene encodes CDR1 SGHRS and CDR2 YFSETQ. Trimming left V 1 base short and J 1 base short, with 7 bases between. The CDR3 spans 14 residues. The CDR3 bases are TGCGCCAGCAGCTTGCAGCTGGGCACAGATACGCAGTATTTT. Translated, it gives CASSLQLGTDTQYF.

This clonotype was detected only once. J is TRBJ1-2 and V is TRBV15; D possibly corresponds to TRBD1 (5 bases). Germline values: CDR1 LNHNV, CDR2 YYDKDF (reference sequence). The germline V and J ends were trimmed by 3 bases and 4 bases, with 6 bases remaining between them. This CDR3 spans 12 amino acids. CDR3 protein: CATSSRGYGYTF. The CDR3, as DNA: TGTGCCACCAGCAGTAGGGGCTATGGCTACACCTTC.

At least ten counts were recorded for this clonotype. This chain uses TRBV7-2 with TRBJ1-5, with 7 bases identical to TRBD1. CDR3 length: 14 amino acids. J gave up 7 bases and V 2 bases, and 5 bases lay outside the gene matches. Germline V gives CDR1 SGHTA, CDR2 FQGNSA. CDR3 sequence (DNA): TGTGCCAGCAGCTTAAAGGGGGCGCTCCAGCCCCAGCATTTT. This codes for CASSLKGALQPQHF.

Ten or more counts support this clonotype. This chain uses TRBV5-1 with TRBJ1-2; weak D call: TRBD1 (6 bases). V lost 3 bases and J lost 6, with 21 bases in between. CDR1 and CDR2 (germline): SGHRS, YFSETQ. The CDR3 is 16 residues long. CDR3 amino acids: CASSYRMDRAVNGYTF. For the CDR3, the DNA is TGCGCCAGCAGCTACCGGATGGACAGAGCCGTTAATGGCTACACCTTC.

The chain couples TRBV7-3 to TRBJ2-3, with TRBD2 identical over 10 bases. There are 16 residues in the CDR3. Germline lookup yields CDR1 SGHTA and CDR2 FQGTGA. V trimming: 5 bases; J trimming: 4 bases; junction bases outside the gene matches: 9. The chain's CDR3 is CASSRMSGGGPDTQYF. Here the CDR3 DNA reads TGTGCCAGCAGCCGCATGAGCGGGGGGGGGCCAGATACGCAGTATTTT.

This clonotype showed up many times. This chain uses TRBV28 with TRBJ1-3; D is unclear. Trimming removed 3 bases from V and 9 bases from J, with 6 bases in between. The CDR3 sequence is 11 residues long. CDR1 and CDR2 (germline): MDHEN, SYDVKM. The CDR3 reads CASSFIGTIYF. CDR3 DNA: TGTGCCAGCAGTTTTATCGGCACCATATATTTT.